Only a few counts were recorded for the clone carrying this T cell receptor (beta chain). The CDR3 contains 15 residues. V shed 4 bases and J 0 bases; nucleotides not matched to a gene: 3. Germline-derived CDR1 and CDR2 are LNHDA and SQIVND (reference sequence). Amplification of TCR beta CDR3 regions was performed using RNA transcripts as template. First-round RT-PCR targeting the TCR CDR3 was performed with the HTBI primer set. A single record per CDR3 protein comes from TCRdb applying MiXCR to the multiplex PCR reads. The sample includes 140,000 or so distinct CDR3 sequences, over 20% of them seen just once. This specimen comes from a study of T cells in Graves' hyperthyroidism and ophthalmopathy.

This sequence joins TRBV19 and TRBJ2-1; 7 nucleotides agree with TRBD1. What was sequenced was blood. The sequence was obtained from a woman aged 45-60 years with Graves' hyperthyroidism that later progressed to Graves' ophthalmopathy. The CDR3 protein is CASSRGQDSYNEQFF. The CDR3 DNA is TGTGCCAGTAGTAGAGGACAGGACTCCTACAATGAGCAGTTCTTC. Looking up the rest from reference TRBV19 and TRBJ2-1 gives the full variable domain: DGGITQSPKYLFRKEGQNVTLSCEQNLNHDAMYWYRQDPGQGLRLIYYSQIVNDFQKGDIAEGYSVSREKKESFPLTVTSAQKNPTAFYLCASSRGQDSYNEQFFGPGTRLTVL.